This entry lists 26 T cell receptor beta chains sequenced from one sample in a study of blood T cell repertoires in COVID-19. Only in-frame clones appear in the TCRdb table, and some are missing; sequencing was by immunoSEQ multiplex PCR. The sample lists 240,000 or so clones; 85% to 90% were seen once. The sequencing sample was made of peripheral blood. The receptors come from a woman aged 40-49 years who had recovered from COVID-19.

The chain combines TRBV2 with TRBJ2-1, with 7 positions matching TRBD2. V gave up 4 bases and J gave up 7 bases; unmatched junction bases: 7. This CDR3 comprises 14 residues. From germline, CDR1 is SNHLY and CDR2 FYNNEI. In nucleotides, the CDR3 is TGTGCCAGCAGTGGTCTAGCGGCGTTGAATGAGCAGTTCTTC. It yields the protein CASSGLAALNEQFF.

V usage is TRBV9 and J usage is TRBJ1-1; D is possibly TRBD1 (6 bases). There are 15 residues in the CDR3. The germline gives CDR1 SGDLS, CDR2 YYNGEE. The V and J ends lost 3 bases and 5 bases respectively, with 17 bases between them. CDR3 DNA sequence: TGTGCCAGCAGCGCGTTACAGGGAAGGGGGACTGAAGCTTTCTTT. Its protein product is CASSALQGRGTEAFF.

The CDR3 protein is CSASVGNNQPQHF. CDR3 in DNA: TGCAGTGCTAGTGTGGGCAACAATCAGCCCCAGCATTTT. The rearrangement links TRBV20-1 to TRBJ1-5; D uncertain. The CDR3 spans 13 residues. Trimming took 3 bases from V and 3 from J, leaving 9 bases between them. In germline, CDR1 is DFQATT, CDR2 SNEGSKA (reference sequence).

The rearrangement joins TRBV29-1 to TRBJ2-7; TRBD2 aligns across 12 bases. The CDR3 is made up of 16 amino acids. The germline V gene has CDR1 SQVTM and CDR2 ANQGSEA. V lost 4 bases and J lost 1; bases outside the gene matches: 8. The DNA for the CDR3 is TGCAGCGTTGGGGGGCTAGCGGGAGGGGAATCCTACGAGCAGTACTTC. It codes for CSVGGLAGGESYEQYF.

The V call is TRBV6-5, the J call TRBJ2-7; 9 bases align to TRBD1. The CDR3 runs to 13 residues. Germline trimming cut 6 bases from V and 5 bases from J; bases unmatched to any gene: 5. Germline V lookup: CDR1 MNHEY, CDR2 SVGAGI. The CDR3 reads CASRGTGRDEQYF. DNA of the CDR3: TGTGCCAGCAGAGGGACAGGGAGGGACGAGCAGTACTTC.

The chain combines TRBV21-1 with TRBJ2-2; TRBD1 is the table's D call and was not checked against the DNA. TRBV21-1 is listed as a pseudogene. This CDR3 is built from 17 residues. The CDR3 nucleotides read TGTGCCAGCAGCAAATCGGGGACAGGGTCGAACACCGGGGAGCTGTTTTTT. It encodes CASSKSGTGSNTGELFF.

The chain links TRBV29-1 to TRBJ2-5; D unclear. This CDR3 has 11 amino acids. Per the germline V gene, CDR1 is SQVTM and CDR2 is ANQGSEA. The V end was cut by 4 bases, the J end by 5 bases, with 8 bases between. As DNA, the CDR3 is TGCAGCGTTGTGGTCGGGGAGACCCAGTACTTC. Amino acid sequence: CSVVVGETQYF.

The CDR3 is CASSPGTPFGEKLFF. Written as DNA, the CDR3 is TGTGCCAGCAGTCCCGGGACTCCTTTTGGGGAAAAACTGTTTTTT. The chain has TRBV28 and TRBJ1-4; tentatively, D is TRBD1 (5 bases). The V and J ends lost 5 bases and 8 bases respectively, with 18 bases between them. Germline CDR1 is MDHEN and CDR2 is SYDVKM. The CDR3 runs to 15 residues.

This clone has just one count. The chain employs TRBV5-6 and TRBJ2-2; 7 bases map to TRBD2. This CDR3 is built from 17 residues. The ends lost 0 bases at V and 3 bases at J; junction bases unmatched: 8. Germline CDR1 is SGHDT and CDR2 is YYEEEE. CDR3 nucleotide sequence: TGTGCCAGCAGCTTGGATCTGGGAGGGGACTACACCGGGGAGCTGTTTTTT. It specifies CASSLDLGGDYTGELFF.

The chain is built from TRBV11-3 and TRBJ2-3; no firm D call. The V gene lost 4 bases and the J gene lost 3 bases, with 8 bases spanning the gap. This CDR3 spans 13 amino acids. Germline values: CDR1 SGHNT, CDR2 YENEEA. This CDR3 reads CASSSRQTDTQYF. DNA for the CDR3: TGTGCCAGCAGCTCCCGACAAACAGATACGCAGTATTTT.

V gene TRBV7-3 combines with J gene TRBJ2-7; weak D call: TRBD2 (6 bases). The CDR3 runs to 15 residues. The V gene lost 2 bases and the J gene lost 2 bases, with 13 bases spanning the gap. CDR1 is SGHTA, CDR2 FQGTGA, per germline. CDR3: CASSLGVAAPYEQYF. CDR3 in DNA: TGTGCCAGCAGCTTAGGGGTAGCGGCCCCCTACGAGCAGTACTTC.

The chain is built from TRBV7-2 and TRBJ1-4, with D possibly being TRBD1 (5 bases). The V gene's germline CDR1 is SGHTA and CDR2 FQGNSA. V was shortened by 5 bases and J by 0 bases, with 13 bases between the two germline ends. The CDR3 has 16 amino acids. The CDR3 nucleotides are TGTGCCAGCAGCCCTCGGACAAGCGCAACTAATGAAAAACTGTTTTTT. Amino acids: CASSPRTSATNEKLFF.

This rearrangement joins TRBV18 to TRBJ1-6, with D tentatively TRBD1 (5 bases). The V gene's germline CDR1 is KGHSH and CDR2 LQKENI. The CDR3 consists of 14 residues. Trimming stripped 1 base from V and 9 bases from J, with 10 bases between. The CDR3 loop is CASSPLATGSPLHF. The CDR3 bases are TGTGCCAGCTCACCACTGGCCACAGGTTCACCCCTCCACTTT.

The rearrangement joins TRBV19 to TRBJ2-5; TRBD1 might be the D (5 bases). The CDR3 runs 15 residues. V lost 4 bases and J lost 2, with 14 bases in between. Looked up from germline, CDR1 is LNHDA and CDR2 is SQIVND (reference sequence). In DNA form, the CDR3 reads TGTGCCAGTAGTAGTCGCAGGGCTCCTCAAGAGACCCAGTACTTC. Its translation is CASSSRRAPQETQYF.

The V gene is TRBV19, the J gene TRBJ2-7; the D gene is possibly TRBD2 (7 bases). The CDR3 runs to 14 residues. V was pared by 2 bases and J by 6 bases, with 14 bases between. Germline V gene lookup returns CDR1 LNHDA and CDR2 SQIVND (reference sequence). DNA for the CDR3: TGTGCCAGTAGTATAAGGGGGGGGGCCCCCGAGCAGTACGTC. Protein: CASSIRGGAPEQYV.

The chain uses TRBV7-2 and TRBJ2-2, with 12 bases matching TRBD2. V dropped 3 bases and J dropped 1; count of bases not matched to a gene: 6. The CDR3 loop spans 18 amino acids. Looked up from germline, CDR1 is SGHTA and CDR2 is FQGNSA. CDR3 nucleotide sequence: TGTGCCAGCAGCTTTCTTGGACTAGCGGGGCTGAACACCGGGGAGCTGTTTTTT. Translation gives CASSFLGLAGLNTGELFF.

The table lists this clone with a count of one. CDR3 DNA sequence: TGTGCCAGTCAGACCCCGGGACAGGGGGATTGGGAGCAGTACTTC. This codes for CASQTPGQGDWEQYF. This sequence joins TRBV6-5 and TRBJ2-7; 11 positions agree with TRBD1. With V trimmed by 9 bases and J by 7 bases, 14 bases remained unmatched. CDR3 size: 15 residues. Germline assignment: CDR1 MNHEY and CDR2 SVGAGI.

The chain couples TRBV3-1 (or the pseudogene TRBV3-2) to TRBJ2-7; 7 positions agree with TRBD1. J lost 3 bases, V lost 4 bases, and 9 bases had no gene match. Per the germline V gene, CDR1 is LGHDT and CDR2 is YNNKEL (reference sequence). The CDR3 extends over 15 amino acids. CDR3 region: CASSPPAAGGYEQYV. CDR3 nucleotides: TGTGCCAGCAGCCCCCCCGCAGCAGGGGGCTACGAGCAGTACGTC.

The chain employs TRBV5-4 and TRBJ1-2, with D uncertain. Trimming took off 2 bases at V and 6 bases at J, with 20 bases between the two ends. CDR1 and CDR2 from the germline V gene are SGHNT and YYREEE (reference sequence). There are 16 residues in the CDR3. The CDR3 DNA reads TGTGCCAGCAGCTTTCCCGCCGGGGTCCCACCCCATGGCTACACCTTC. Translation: CASSFPAGVPPHGYTF.

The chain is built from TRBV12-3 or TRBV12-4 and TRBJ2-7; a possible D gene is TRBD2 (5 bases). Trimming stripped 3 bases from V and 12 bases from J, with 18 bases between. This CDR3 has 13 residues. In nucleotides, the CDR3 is TGTGCCAGCAGTTTGGCTAGCTGGGCCCGTGGGTACTTC. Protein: CASSLASWARGYF.

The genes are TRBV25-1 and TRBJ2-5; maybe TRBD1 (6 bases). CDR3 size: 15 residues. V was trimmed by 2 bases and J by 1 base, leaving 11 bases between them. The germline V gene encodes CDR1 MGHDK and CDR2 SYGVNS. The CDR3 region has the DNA TGTGCCAGCAGTGAAGGTGCCAGGGGCCAAGAGACCCAGTACTTC. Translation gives CASSEGARGQETQYF. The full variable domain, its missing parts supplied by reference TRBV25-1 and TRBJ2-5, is EADIYQTPRYLVIGTGKKITLECSQTMGHDKMYWYQQDPGMELHLIHYSYGVNSTEKGDLSSESTVSRIRTEHFPLTLESARPSHTSQYLCASSEGARGQETQYFGPGTRLLVL.

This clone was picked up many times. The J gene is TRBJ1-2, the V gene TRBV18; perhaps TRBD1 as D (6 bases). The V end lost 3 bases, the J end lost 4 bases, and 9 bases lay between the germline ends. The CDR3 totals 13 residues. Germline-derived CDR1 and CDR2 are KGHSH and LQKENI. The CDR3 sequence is CASSPPGAYGYTF. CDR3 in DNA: TGTGCCAGCTCACCCCCAGGGGCCTATGGCTACACCTTC. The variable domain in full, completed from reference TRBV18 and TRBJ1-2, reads NAGVMQNPRHLVRRRGQEARLRCSPMKGHSHVYWYRQLPEEGLKFMVYLQKENIIDESGMPKERFSAEFPKEGPSILRIQQVVRGDSAAYFCASSPPGAYGYTFGSGTRLTVV.

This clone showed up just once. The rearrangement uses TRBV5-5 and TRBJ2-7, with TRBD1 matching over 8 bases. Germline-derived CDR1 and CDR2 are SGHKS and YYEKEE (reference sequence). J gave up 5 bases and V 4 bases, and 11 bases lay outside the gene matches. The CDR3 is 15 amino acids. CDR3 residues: CASSRGPGGADEQYF. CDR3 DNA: TGTGCCAGCAGCCGCGGGCCAGGGGGCGCGGACGAGCAGTACTTC.

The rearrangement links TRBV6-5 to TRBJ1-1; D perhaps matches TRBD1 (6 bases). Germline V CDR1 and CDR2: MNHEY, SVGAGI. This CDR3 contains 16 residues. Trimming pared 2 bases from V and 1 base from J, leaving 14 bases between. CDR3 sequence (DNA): TGTGCCAGCAGTTACAGCGACGGGGGGCGGAACACTGAAGCTTTCTTT. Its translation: CASSYSDGGRNTEAFF.

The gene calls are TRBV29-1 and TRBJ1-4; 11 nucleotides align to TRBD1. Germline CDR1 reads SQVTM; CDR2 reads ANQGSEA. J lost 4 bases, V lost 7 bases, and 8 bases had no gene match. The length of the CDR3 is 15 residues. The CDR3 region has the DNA TGCAGCGCAAGGACAGGGGGCCTTGGTAATGAAAAACTGTTTTTT. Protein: CSARTGGLGNEKLFF.

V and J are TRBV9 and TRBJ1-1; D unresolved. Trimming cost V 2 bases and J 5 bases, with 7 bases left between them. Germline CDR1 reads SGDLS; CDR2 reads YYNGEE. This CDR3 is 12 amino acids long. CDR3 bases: TGTGCCAGCAGCGTCGGGGAAACTGAAGCTTTCTTT. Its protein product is CASSVGETEAFF.